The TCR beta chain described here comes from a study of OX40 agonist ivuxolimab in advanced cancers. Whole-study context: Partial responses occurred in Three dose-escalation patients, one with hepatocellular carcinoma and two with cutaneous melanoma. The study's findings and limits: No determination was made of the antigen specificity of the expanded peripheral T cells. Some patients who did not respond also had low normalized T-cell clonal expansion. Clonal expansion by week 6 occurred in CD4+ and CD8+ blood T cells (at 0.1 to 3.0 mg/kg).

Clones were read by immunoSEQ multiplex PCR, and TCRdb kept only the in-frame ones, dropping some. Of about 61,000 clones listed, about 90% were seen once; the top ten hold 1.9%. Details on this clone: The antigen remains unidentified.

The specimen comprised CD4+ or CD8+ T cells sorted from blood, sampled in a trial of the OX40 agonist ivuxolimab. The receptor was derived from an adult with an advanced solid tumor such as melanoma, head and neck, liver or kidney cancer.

The CDR3 protein is CATSRAGQDNQPQHF. CDR3 coding DNA: TGTGCCACCAGCAGAGCCGGACAGGACAATCAGCCCCAGCATTTT. The chain employs TRBV15 and TRBJ1-5; 7 nucleotides line up with TRBD1. Germline loops: CDR1 LNHNV, CDR2 YYDKDF (reference sequence). Unmatched junction bases numbered 3, after V lost 1 base and J lost 3 bases. The CDR3 sequence is 15 residues long. The full variable domain, with the rest looked up from reference TRBV15 and TRBJ1-5, is DAMVIQNPRYQVTQFGKPVTLSCSQTLNHNVMYWYQQKSSQAPKLLFHYYDKDFNNEADTPDNFQSRRPNTSFCFLDIRSPGLGDTAMYLCATSRAGQDNQPQHFGDGTRLSIL.